This T cell receptor beta chain came from a study of blood T cell repertoires in COVID-19. Study summary: Material from acute and convalescent COVID-19 was sourced from the United States, Italy and Spain.

This CDR3 contains 13 residues. The V end lost 11 bases, the J end lost 8 bases, and 19 bases lay between the germline ends. CDR1 is MDHEN and CDR2 is SYDVKM in the germline V gene. Original processing methods: Reference gene primer amplification gave estimated nucleated cell counts. TCRdb keeps only in-frame clones here, not all; method: immunoSEQ multiplex PCR. D and trimming were read from the DNA, whereas the V and J calls and clone size are those reported in that table. The profile shows roughly 46,000 clones, approximately 88% of them singletons. The sequence was obtained from a human donor with active COVID-19. The donor label of this sample is uncertain. The V and J genes are TRBV28 and TRBJ2-1; TRBD2 might be the D (5 bases). The sample taken for sequencing was peripheral blood. The CDR3 sequence: CAAHRRRRDEQFF. The DNA of the CDR3 is TGTGCCGCCCACCGGCGCCGGCGGGATGAGCAGTTCTTC.